Listed below are T cell receptor beta chains from one sample, sequenced in a study of cytomegalovirus exposure and HLA in healthy donors. The assay was immunoSEQ multiplex PCR, and TCRdb's table has in-frame clones only and misses some. The sample holds over 35,000 clones; 60% to 75% are singletons and the top ten take approximately 3.5%. Specimen: PBMCs. The receptors shown here come from a man aged 40-50 years in good health and CMV-seronegative. CDR3s include the opening cysteine and the closing phenylalanine or tryptophan. D genes are given only for firm matches. Expanded clones are given a class, and other clones once, few, many or no size at all.

NA	few	TRBV28	TRBJ2-6	TGTGCCAGCAGGGTTTGGAGCTCTGGGGCCAACGTCCTGACTTTC	CASRVWSSGANVLTF
NA	NA	TRBV19	TRBJ1-1	TGTGCCAGTAGTATTAACTGGAACACTGAAGCTTTCTTT	CASSINWNTEAFF
NA	NA	TRBV11-3	TRBJ1-1	TGTGCCAGCAGCTTAGGAGGGAACACTGAAGCTTTCTTT	CASSLGGNTEAFF
TRBD2	NA	TRBV10-3	TRBJ2-3	TGTGCCATCAGTGTTAGCGGGGGGACCACAGATACGCAGTATTTT	CAISVSGGTTDTQYF
NA	NA	TRBV7-2	TRBJ2-7	TGTGCCAGCAGTTACCTGACAGAATCCTACGAGCAGTACTTC	CASSYLTESYEQYF
TRBD1	NA	TRBV9	TRBJ1-2	TGTGCCAGCGCCCGGACAGGGGTGGACTATGGCTACACCTTC	CASARTGVDYGYTF
NA	NA	TRBV7-2	TRBJ2-3	TGTGCCAGCAGCTTACAGATACAGGATACGCAGTATTTT	CASSLQIQDTQYF
NA	NA	TRBV21-1	TRBJ2-7	TGTGCCAGCAGCCAAGACAGGGCCTACGAGCAGTACTTC	CASSQDRAYEQYF
NA	NA	TRBV6-1	TRBJ1-5	TGTGCCAGCACCAACTCGCCTAGGCCCCAGCATTTT	CASTNSPRPQHF
NA	NA	TRBV5-1	TRBJ2-1	TGCGCCAGCAGCTTCCAGGGGGCGCGGGAGAATGAGCAGTTCTTC	CASSFQGARENEQFF
NA	NA	TRBV7-8	TRBJ1-5	TGTGCCAGCAGCTGGAGCGGTAGTCAGCCCCAGCATTTT	CASSWSGSQPQHF
TRBD1	NA	TRBV2	TRBJ1-1	TGTGCCAGCATGGGGACAGGGGCCACTGAAGCTTTCTTT	CASMGTGATEAFF
TRBD1	NA	TRBV14	TRBJ1-2	TGTGCCAGCAGGATTCGTGGGACAGATGGCTACACCTTC	CASRIRGTDGYTF
NA	NA	TRBV28	TRBJ1-1	TGTGCCAGCAGTTACGGAGGGACTGAAGCTTTCTTT	CASSYGGTEAFF
NA	few	TRBV4-1	TRBJ2-7	TGCGCCAGCAGCCAAGTGGGGGCGGAAAACTCCTACGAGCAGTACTTC	CASSQVGAENSYEQYF
TRBD1	NA	TRBV2	TRBJ2-1	TGTGCCAGCAGCCCCGGGACAGCCTACAATGAGCAGTTCTTC	CASSPGTAYNEQFF
NA	few	TRBV6-1	TRBJ1-5	TGTGCCAGCAGTGAGCGGAGCAATCAGCCCCAGCATTTT	CASSERSNQPQHF
NA	NA	TRBV6-5	TRBJ2-1	TGTGCCAGCAGTTTGACAGGTATCAATGAGCAGTTCTTC	CASSLTGINEQFF
NA	NA	TRBV25-1	TRBJ2-3	TGTGCCAGCTACGGGGATACGCAGTATTTT	CASYGDTQYF
TRBD1	NA	TRBV2	TRBJ1-5	TGTGCCAGCAGTGACGTGGACAGGGAGAGTCAGCCCCAGCATTTT	CASSDVDRESQPQHF
NA	NA	TRBV7-6	TRBJ1-2	TGTGCCAGCAGCTTAGCTGGGGGGTCGCACTATGGCTACACCTTC	CASSLAGGSHYGYTF
TRBD1	NA	TRBV5-8	TRBJ2-7	TGTGCCAGCAGCTTGCCCCAAGACAGGGTGAGGGACGAGCAGTACTTC	CASSLPQDRVRDEQYF